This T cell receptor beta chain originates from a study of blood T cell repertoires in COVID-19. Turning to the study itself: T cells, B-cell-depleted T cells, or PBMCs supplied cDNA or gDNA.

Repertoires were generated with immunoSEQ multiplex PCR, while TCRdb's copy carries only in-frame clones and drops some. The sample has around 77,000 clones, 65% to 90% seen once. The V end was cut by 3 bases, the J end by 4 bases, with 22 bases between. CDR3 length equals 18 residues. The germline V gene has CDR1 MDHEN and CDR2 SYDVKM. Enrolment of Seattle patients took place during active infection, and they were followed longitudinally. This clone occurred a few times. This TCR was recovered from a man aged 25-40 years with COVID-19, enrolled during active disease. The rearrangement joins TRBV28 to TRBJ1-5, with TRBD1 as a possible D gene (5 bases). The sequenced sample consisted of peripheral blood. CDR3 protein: CASSFNWGGGEPNQPQHF. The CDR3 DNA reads TGTGCCAGCAGTTTCAACTGGGGCGGGGGGGAACCGAATCAGCCCCAGCATTTT.